These 17 T cell receptor beta chains were sequenced from one sample in a study of lymphopenia after photon versus proton radiotherapy. Sequenced by immunoSEQ multiplex PCR; TCRdb stores in-frame clones only, minus some. The sample contains 39,000 or so clones, approximately 90% of which appear only once. The sample consisted of peripheral blood, taken from a patient treated with photon-based radiotherapy. These TCRs come from a man aged 55 to 69 with cholangiocarcinoma.

This clone was detected once. J is TRBJ2-2 and V is TRBV19; perhaps D is TRBD1 or TRBD2 (5 bases each). Trimming took off 4 bases at V and 4 bases at J, with 13 bases between the two ends. The CDR3 runs to 15 residues. Germline V lookup: CDR1 LNHDA, CDR2 SQIVND (reference sequence). The CDR3 DNA reads TGTGCCAGTAGTACGAGGGGCCCCGGCACCGGGGAGCTGTTTTTT. Translation gives CASSTRGPGTGELFF.

This clone has only one observation. The chain combines TRBV2 with TRBJ2-1; unclear D gene. This CDR3 spans 10 amino acids. V was clipped by 5 bases and J by 8 bases, with 4 bases between them. Germline lookup yields CDR1 SNHLY and CDR2 FYNNEI. CDR3 loop: CASSSHEQFF. As DNA, the CDR3 is TGTGCCAGCAGTAGCCATGAGCAGTTCTTC.

The chain employs TRBV12-2 and TRBJ1-6. TRBV12-2 is a pseudogene. This CDR3 is built from 20 residues. CDR3 loop: CASRLADYNGASSYNSPLHF. The CDR3 DNA reads as TGTGCAAGTCGCTTGGCCGACTATAATGGGGCGAGCTCCTATAATTCACCCCTCCACTTT.

The chain employs TRBV19 and TRBJ2-1; 8 positions agree with TRBD1. This CDR3 comprises 15 residues. V lost 3 bases and J lost 7; bases outside the gene matches: 8. Per germline, CDR1 LNHDA and CDR2 SQIVND (reference sequence). CDR3: CASSITGQGANEQFF. In DNA, the CDR3 is TGTGCCAGTAGTATTACAGGTCAGGGGGCAAATGAGCAGTTCTTC.

In DNA form, the CDR3 reads TGTGCCAGCAGCCAAGATCGCGGGGGGCTGGTGTTCTTC. This sequence encodes CASSQDRGGLVFF. The genes are TRBV4-2 and TRBJ2-1, with 8 bases matching TRBD2. CDR3 length: 13 amino acids. Losses at the gene ends were 0 bases for V and 15 bases for J; bases not matched to a gene: 7. Germline CDR1 is LGHNA and CDR2 is YNFKEQ.

The chain couples TRBV28 to TRBJ1-2, with a possible D match to TRBD1 (6 bases). Germline CDR1 MDHEN, CDR2 SYDVKM. The CDR3 contains 13 residues. V was trimmed by 6 bases and J by 4 bases, leaving 12 bases between them. The CDR3 DNA reads TGTGCCAGCAGGAATGGACAGACCTATGGCTACACCTTC. Amino acid sequence: CASRNGQTYGYTF.

This rearrangement joins TRBV6-1 to TRBJ2-3, with D perhaps TRBD1 or TRBD2 (5 bases each). The CDR3 runs 14 residues. The ends were cut back, 4 bases at V and 5 bases at J, with 13 bases in the middle. Germline V gene data show CDR1 as MNHNS and CDR2 as SASEGT. The CDR3 is CASSVQGDGDTQYF. Here the CDR3 DNA reads TGTGCCAGCAGTGTACAAGGGGACGGAGATACGCAGTATTTT.

This clone appeared once. This chain connects TRBV25-1 to TRBJ1-2; 8 positions agree with TRBD1. Trimming cost V 3 bases and J 4 bases; bases outside gene matches: 7. The CDR3 covers 15 residues. The germline V gene has CDR1 MGHDK and CDR2 SYGVNS. The CDR3 reads CASSEIQGEVYGYTF. The CDR3 DNA is TGTGCCAGCAGTGAGATACAGGGGGAGGTCTATGGCTACACCTTC.

V gene TRBV19 combines with J gene TRBJ1-3; 8 bases fit TRBD1. V shed 10 bases, J shed 3 bases, and the junction held 5 bases outside the gene matches. The CDR3 runs to 13 residues. Germline V gives CDR1 LNHDA, CDR2 SQIVND (reference sequence). The DNA of the CDR3 is TGTGCCACCGCGGGACAGGATGGAAACACCATATATTTT. Amino acid sequence: CATAGQDGNTIYF.

The chain combines TRBV6-6 with TRBJ1-5; D not certain. Trimming pared 2 bases from V and 3 bases from J, leaving 2 bases between. Germline V gene sequence: CDR1 MNHNY, CDR2 SVGAGI (reference sequence). The CDR3 contains 12 residues. The CDR3 DNA is TGTGCCAGCAGTTACACCAATCAGCCCCAGCATTTT. Translated, it gives CASSYTNQPQHF.

The V call is TRBV5-6, the J call TRBJ2-3; D not resolved. V lost 4 bases, J lost 2 bases, and 14 bases lay in between. Germline-derived CDR1 and CDR2 are SGHDT and YYEEEE. The CDR3 is 15 residues long. DNA of the CDR3: TGTGCCAGCAGCGTAGGAGAACATAACACAGATACGCAGTATTTT. Its translation is CASSVGEHNTDTQYF.

The rearrangement joins TRBV11-2 to TRBJ2-5; TRBD2 aligns across 7 bases. Germline assignment: CDR1 SGHAT and CDR2 FQNNGV. The CDR3 length is 15 residues. The V segment lost 5 bases and the J segment 2 bases; nucleotides outside the gene matches: 8. The CDR3 sequence: CASSIGLSGQETQYF. In nucleotides, the CDR3 is TGTGCCAGCAGCATCGGCCTTAGCGGGCAAGAGACCCAGTACTTC. Looking up the rest from reference TRBV11-2 and TRBJ2-5 gives the full variable domain: EAGVAQSPRYKIIEKRQSVAFWCNPISGHATLYWYQQILGQGPKLLIQFQNNGVVDDSQLPKDRFSAERLKGVDSTLKIQPAKLEDSAVYLCASSIGLSGQETQYFGPGTRLLVL.

The rearrangement joins TRBV19 to TRBJ1-6; possible D gene TRBD1, 5 bases. This CDR3 is built from 15 residues. V gave up 7 bases and J gave up 2 bases, with 12 bases separating them. CDR1 and CDR2 (germline): LNHDA, SQIVND (reference sequence). CDR3: CASNQGDTYNSPLHF. CDR3 bases: TGTGCCAGTAACCAAGGGGATACCTATAATTCACCCCTCCACTTT.

This clone has more than one count but fewer than ten. The chain employs TRBV25-1 and TRBJ2-1; 7 nucleotides match TRBD1. Trimming took 5 bases from V and 7 from J; bases not matched to a gene: 8. Germline values: CDR1 MGHDK, CDR2 SYGVNS. The CDR3 is 14 residues long. The CDR3 sequence is CASSKTTGRNEQFF. CDR3 in DNA: TGTGCCAGCAGTAAAACGACAGGGAGAAATGAGCAGTTCTTC.

A few counts support this clone. The chain uses TRBV7-2 and TRBJ2-1, with a weak D call TRBD2 (7 bases). The CDR3 is 17 amino acids. Germline V gives CDR1 SGHTA, CDR2 FQGNSA. The V end lost 4 bases, the J end lost 2 bases, and 18 bases lay between the germline ends. CDR3 coding DNA: TGTGCCAGCAGCTGGCCCCCGCGGGGGCCAACCTACAATGAGCAGTTCTTC. Residues: CASSWPPRGPTYNEQFF.

The CDR3 protein is CASSLGISRVGGYTF. CDR3 DNA sequence: TGTGCCAGCAGTTTAGGCATTTCTCGTGTGGGTGGCTACACCTTC. J is TRBJ1-2 and V is TRBV28; D is unresolved. CDR3 size: 15 residues. Germline loops: CDR1 MDHEN, CDR2 SYDVKM. V was trimmed by 2 bases and J by 7 bases, leaving 17 bases between them.

The rearrangement uses TRBV11-2 and TRBJ2-2; 7 bases are shared with TRBD2. Germline V gene data show CDR1 as SGHAT and CDR2 as FQNNGV. The CDR3 has 15 amino acids. The ends lost 5 bases at V and 6 bases at J; junction bases unmatched: 9. CDR3 loop: CASSRSGGQSGELFF. The CDR3 bases are TGTGCCAGCAGCCGCTCGGGGGGTCAGTCCGGGGAGCTGTTTTTT. Full variable domain (remainder filled in from reference TRBV11-2 and TRBJ2-2): EAGVAQSPRYKIIEKRQSVAFWCNPISGHATLYWYQQILGQGPKLLIQFQNNGVVDDSQLPKDRFSAERLKGVDSTLKIQPAKLEDSAVYLCASSRSGGQSGELFFGEGSRLTVL.